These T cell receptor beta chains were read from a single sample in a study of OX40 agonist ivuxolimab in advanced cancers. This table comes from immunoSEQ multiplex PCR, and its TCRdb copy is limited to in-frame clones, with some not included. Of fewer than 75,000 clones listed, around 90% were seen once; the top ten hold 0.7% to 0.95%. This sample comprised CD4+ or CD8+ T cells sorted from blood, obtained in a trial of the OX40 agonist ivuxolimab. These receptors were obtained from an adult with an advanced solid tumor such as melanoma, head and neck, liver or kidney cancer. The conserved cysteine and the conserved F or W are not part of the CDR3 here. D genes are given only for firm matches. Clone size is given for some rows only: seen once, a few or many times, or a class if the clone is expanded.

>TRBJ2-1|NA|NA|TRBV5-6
ASSLAIPYNEQF
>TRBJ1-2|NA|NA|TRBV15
ATSTGKNYGYT
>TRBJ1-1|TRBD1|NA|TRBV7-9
ASSLGDRIKPEAF
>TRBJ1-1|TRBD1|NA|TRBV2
ASTVDRGRKNTEAF
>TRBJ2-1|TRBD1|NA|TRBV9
ASSSSDRAYNEQF
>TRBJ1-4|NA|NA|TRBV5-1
ASSLDGAANEKLF
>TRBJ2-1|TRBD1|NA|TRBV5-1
ASSLGRGPLTDEQF
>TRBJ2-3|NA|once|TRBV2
ATARVNARTDTQY
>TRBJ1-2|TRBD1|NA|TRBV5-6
ASSPPLGKGAVGYT
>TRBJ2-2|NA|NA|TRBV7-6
ASSLLGRTGELF
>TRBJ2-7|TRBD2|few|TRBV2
ASILSGWSYEQY
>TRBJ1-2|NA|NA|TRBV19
ASRLIYRGALGGYT
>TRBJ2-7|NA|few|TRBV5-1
ASSLSGLVSSYEQY
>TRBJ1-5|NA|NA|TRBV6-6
ASSYFREQPQH
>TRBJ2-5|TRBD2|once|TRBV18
ASSPATSTQGTQY
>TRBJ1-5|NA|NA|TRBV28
ASSLEQGGQPQH
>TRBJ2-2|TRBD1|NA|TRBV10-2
ATQGTANTGELF
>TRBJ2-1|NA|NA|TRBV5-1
ASSLQESAYNEQF
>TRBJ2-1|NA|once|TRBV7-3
ASSPPGRDLEEQF
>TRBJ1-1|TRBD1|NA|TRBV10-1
ASSHRGQGGNTEAF
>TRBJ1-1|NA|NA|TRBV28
ASSPPVVYEAF
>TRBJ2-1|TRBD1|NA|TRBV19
ASSPRDRSEQF
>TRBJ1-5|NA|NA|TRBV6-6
ASRRQGNQPQH
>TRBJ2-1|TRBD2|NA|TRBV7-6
ASSSLAGAYNEQF
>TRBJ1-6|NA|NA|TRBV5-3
ARSPGRSAYNSPLH
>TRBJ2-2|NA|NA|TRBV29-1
SVESAGPEDTGELF
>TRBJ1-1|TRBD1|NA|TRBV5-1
ASSFDRGLMNTEAF
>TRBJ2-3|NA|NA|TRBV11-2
ASSLDEDTQY
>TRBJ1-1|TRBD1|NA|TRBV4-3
ASSQSARGDTEAF
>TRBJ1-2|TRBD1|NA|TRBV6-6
ASSSGTEYGYT
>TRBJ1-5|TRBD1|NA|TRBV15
ATSRIWTGGNQPQH
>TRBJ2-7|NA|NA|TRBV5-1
ASSYSTYEQY
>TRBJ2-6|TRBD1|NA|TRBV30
AWSETGVFPSGANVLT
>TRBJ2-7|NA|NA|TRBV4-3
ASSQEGAYEQY
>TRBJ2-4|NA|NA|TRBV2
ASSPSRTFADIQY
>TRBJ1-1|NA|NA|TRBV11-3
ASSPMGYLGGSAF
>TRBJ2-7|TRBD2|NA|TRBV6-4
ASSWDGGRGVGEQY
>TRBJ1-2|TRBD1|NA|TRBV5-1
ASSYPGQGNGYT
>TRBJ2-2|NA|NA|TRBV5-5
ASSLGQSNTGELF
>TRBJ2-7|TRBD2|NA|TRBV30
AYSGNYEQY